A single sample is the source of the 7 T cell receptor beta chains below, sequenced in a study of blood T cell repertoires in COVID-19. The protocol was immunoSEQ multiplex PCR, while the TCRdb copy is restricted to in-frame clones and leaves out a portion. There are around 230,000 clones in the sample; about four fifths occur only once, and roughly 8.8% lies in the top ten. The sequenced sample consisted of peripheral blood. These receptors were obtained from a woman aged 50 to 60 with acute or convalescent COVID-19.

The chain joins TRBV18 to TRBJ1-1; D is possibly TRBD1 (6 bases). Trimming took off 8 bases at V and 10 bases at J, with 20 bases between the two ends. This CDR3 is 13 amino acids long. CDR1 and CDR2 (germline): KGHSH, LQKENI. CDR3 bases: TGTGCCAGCCTCTACAACACAGGGCAAGCAGCTTTCTTT. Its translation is CASLYNTGQAAFF.

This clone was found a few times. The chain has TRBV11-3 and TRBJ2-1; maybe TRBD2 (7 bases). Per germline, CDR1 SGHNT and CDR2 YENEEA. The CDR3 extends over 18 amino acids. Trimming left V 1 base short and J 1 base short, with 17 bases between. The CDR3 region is CASSLGVSAGASYNEQFF. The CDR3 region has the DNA TGTGCCAGCAGCTTAGGGGTTTCGGCGGGGGCGTCCTACAATGAGCAGTTCTTC. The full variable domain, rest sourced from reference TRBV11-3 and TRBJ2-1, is EAGVVQSPRYKIIEKKQPVAFWCNPISGHNTLYWYLQNLGQGPELLIRYENEEAVDDSQLPKDRFSAERLKGVDSTLKIQPAELGDSAVYLCASSLGVSAGASYNEQFFGPGTRLTVL.

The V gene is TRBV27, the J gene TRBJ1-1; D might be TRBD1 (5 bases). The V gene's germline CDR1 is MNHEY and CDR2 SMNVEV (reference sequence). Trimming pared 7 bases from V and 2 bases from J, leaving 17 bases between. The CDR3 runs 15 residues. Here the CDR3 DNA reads TGTGCCAGCATCCAGAGGTCTGGGGCTAACACTGAAGCTTTCTTT. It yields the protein CASIQRSGANTEAFF.

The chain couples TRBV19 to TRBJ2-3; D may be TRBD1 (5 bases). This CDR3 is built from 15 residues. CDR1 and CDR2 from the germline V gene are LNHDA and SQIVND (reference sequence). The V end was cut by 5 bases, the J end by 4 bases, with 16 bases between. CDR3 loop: CASSHTGAGADTQYF. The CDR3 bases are TGTGCCAGTAGTCACACTGGGGCTGGTGCAGATACGCAGTATTTT.

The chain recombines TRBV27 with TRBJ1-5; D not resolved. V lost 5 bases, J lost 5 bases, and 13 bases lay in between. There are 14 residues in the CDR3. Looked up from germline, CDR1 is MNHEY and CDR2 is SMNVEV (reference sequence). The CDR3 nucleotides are TGTGCCAGCAGTCCGCGGCGGGGTTATCAGCCCCAGCATTTT. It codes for CASSPRRGYQPQHF.

The CDR3 here is CASSQDTSGSYNEQFF. CDR3 in DNA: TGCGCCAGCAGCCAAGATACTAGCGGCTCCTACAATGAGCAGTTCTTC. The chain joins TRBV4-1 to TRBJ2-1; TRBD2 matches at 8 bases. Germline trimming cut 0 bases from V and 0 bases from J; bases unmatched to any gene: 1. CDR1 MGHRA and CDR2 YSYEKL come from the germline V gene. The CDR3 contains 16 residues.

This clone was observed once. CDR3 residues: CASSEETGGGKLFF. The CDR3 coding sequence is TGTGCCAGCAGTGAGGAGACAGGGGGCGGAAAACTGTTTTTT. J is TRBJ1-4 and V is TRBV6-1; 10 bases line up with TRBD1. V lost 3 bases, J lost 10 bases, and 5 bases stayed unmatched. The CDR3 sequence is 14 residues long. CDR1 is MNHNS and CDR2 is SASEGT in the germline V gene.